This entry describes one T cell receptor (beta chain). Antigen: not known. This may come from a read error, since a much larger clone is one base off. This CDR3 has 11 residues. Per germline, CDR1 MNHEY and CDR2 SVGAGI. The data belong to a study of tumor-infiltrating lymphocytes in primary liver carcinoma. The wider study: Ages ranged from 30 to 69, with HCC or mixed HCC-cholangiocarcinoma.

TCR beta cDNA was prepared out of around 460 ng total RNA by means of a constant-region primer. Slightly modified ARM-PCR with three nested multiplex PCR rounds yielded TCR beta libraries. In the first two PCR rounds, TRBV1-TRBV30 forward primers were paired with a C-beta reverse primer, and each round lasted about 9 cycles. MiXCR was run by TCRdb on the multiplex PCR reads, yielding one entry per CDR3 protein. The table lists about 300,000 distinct CDR3 sequences, less than 75% of them singletons. The study, taken as a whole, reports: No comparison of CD4+ and CD8+ repertoires was made, since the samples were bulk unsorted. Tumor top-250-clone fraction significantly exceeded that of blood (p = 0.039). Overlap in tumor-adjacent and tumor-blood pairs fell below that of tumor region pairs.

Blood RNA came from unsorted whole blood; germline DNA was also extracted. Sequencing was carried out using peripheral blood. This receptor was taken from a man aged 35-49 years with primary liver carcinoma and hepatitis B virus infection. This chain uses TRBV6-5 with TRBJ2-7; D gene ambiguous. Here the CDR3 reads CAISSPSEQYF. The CDR3 nucleotides are TGTGCCATCAGTTCCCCTAGCGAGCAGTACTTC.